The 2 T cell receptor beta chains listed next were all sequenced from one sample in a study of shared clonotypes between healthy human individuals. Produced via immunoSEQ multiplex PCR; TCRdb's table is partial and in-frame only. The data hold around 440,000 clones, with more than 70% observed a single time. Input material: PBMCs. The receptor source for this set is a woman aged 40 to 49 in good health. Some clones in this sample may be carry-over from other donors' samples.

The rearrangement links TRBV7-2 to TRBJ2-3; D possibly corresponds to TRBD2 (5 bases). The CDR3 spans 15 residues. CDR1 and CDR2 (germline): SGHTA, FQGNSA. The V and J ends lost 1 base and 2 bases respectively, with 10 bases between them. The CDR3 is CASSLVEGFTDTQYF. The CDR3 bases are TGTGCCAGCAGCTTAGTTGAGGGCTTCACAGATACGCAGTATTTT.

The genes are TRBV18 and TRBJ2-2, with D possibly matching TRBD2 (5 bases). There are 16 residues in the CDR3. V lost 2 bases, J lost 4 bases, and 14 bases lay in between. Germline V gene sequence: CDR1 KGHSH, CDR2 LQKENI. The CDR3 DNA sequence: TGTGCCAGCTCACCAAATCGCGGGCCGGGCACCGGGGAGCTGTTTTTT. It specifies CASSPNRGPGTGELFF. The full variable domain, with the rest looked up from reference TRBV18 and TRBJ2-2, is NAGVMQNPRHLVRRRGQEARLRCSPMKGHSHVYWYRQLPEEGLKFMVYLQKENIIDESGMPKERFSAEFPKEGPSILRIQQVVRGDSAAYFCASSPNRGPGTGELFFGEGSRLTVL.